This T cell receptor (beta chain) was identified during a study of read filtering for tumor transcriptome and immune sequencing. Study-level information: Among patients, some 17 were male and 15 or so female, aged roughly 45 to 80 (mean about 69). Whole-transcriptome libraries were prepared after DNase treatment. TCR-mapped reads were about 3.5 to 11 million with IR-seq versus about 75 to 1,400 with RNA-seq.

This clonotype was observed many times. This library used roughly 0.4 ug RNA and molecular barcoded adaptors spanning alpha/delta and beta/gamma chains. TCRdb re-derived calls from the reads in MiXCR, one entry per CDR3 protein. The sample shows approximately 140,000 distinct CDR3 sequences, roughly 13% of them seen only once. CDR1 and CDR2 (germline): SGHRS, YFSETQ. V lost 3 bases and J 0 bases, leaving 9 bases between the germline ends. This CDR3 has 15 amino acids. The receptor's source is a donor aged 40 or over with multiple myeloma. Sequenced: a population of CD138-negative cells sorted from bone marrow. The chain recombines TRBV5-1 with TRBJ2-2; D is possibly TRBD2 (5 bases). The DNA for the CDR3 is TGCGCCAGCAGCTCCGCGCGGGCGAACACCGGGGAGCTGTTTTTT. It yields the protein CASSSARANTGELFF.